Listed below are T cell receptor beta chains from one sample, sequenced in a study of T cell responses to AZD1222 COVID-19 vaccine. Sequenced by immunoSEQ multiplex PCR; TCRdb stores in-frame clones only, minus some. The repertoire holds 150,000 to 200,000 clones, about nine tenths seen once, with roughly 1.7% in the top ten. The sequencing used peripheral blood, collected 28 days after the second AZD1222 dose. The receptors come from an adult who received the AZD1222 COVID-19 vaccine. Both conserved end residues are part of each CDR3. Fields, in order: clone size, J gene, V gene, D gene, CDR3 DNA, CDR3 protein. A D gene is named only where the DNA matches it firmly. Rows may omit the clone size; those that give it use once, few, many or a size class.

-,TRBJ1-2,TRBV19,-,TGTGCCAGTAGTCCTAGCGACGGAAGGGGTGGCTACACCTTC,CASSPSDGRGGYTF
-,TRBJ1-1,TRBV2,-,TGTGCCAGCAGTGAAGTCGGGCACCTAAACACTGAAGCTTTCTTT,CASSEVGHLNTEAFF
-,TRBJ2-1,TRBV21-1,-,TGTGCCAGCAGCAAAAGGCAGAGCTACAATGAGCAGTTCTTC,CASSKRQSYNEQFF
-,TRBJ1-2,TRBV19,-,TGTGCCAGTAGTATTGGTGAGGGGGATGGCTACACCTTC,CASSIGEGDGYTF
-,TRBJ1-2,TRBV5-5,TRBD1,TGTGCCAGCAGCTTGGTATCGTACGGGGTCGGGACAGGGAACTATGGCTACACCTTC,CASSLVSYGVGTGNYGYTF
once,TRBJ2-7,TRBV11-3,TRBD1,TGTGCCAGCGGCCCCGGGACAGGGGTTGAGCAGTACTTC,CASGPGTGVEQYF
-,TRBJ2-5,TRBV2,TRBD1,TGTGCCAGCACCTTACAGGGGTACCAAGAGACCCAGTACTTC,CASTLQGYQETQYF
-,TRBJ2-7,TRBV7-2,TRBD1,TGTGCCAGCTGCTTGACAGGGGGGAATGGGGAGCAGTACTTC,CASCLTGGNGEQYF
-,TRBJ1-1,TRBV5-1,-,TGCGCCAGCAGGACGAGTTTTGGAACTGAAGCTTTCTTT,CASRTSFGTEAFF
-,TRBJ2-1,TRBV6-4,TRBD2,TGTGCCAGCAGCCGCTCTAGCGGCCTATACAATGAGCAGTTCTTC,CASSRSSGLYNEQFF
-,TRBJ2-7,TRBV5-4,-,TGTGCCAGCAGCAAGCCCGGGGCCTCCGGCTACGAGCAGTACTTC,CASSKPGASGYEQYF
-,TRBJ2-2,TRBV19,TRBD1,TGTGCCAGTAGTCGACAGGGGCGGAACACCGGGGAGCTGTTTTTT,CASSRQGRNTGELFF
-,TRBJ2-7,TRBV7-9,-,TGTGCCAGCAGCATTACAGGGAGTTCCTACGAGCAGTACTTC,CASSITGSSYEQYF
-,TRBJ1-1,TRBV27,TRBD1,TGTGCCAGCAGTCTCCGACAGGGGAGGAGGAACACTGAAGCTTTCTTT,CASSLRQGRRNTEAFF
-,TRBJ1-5,TRBV10-3,-,TGTGCCATCAGTGCGGGAACAGTTAATCAGCCCCAGCATTTT,CAISAGTVNQPQHF
-,TRBJ1-1,TRBV6-5,TRBD1,TGTGCCAGCAGTCAAAGGGGGCAGCGTGAAGCTTTCTTT,CASSQRGQREAFF
-,TRBJ2-7,TRBV5-5,-,TGTGCCAGCAGCTTGACGAGGGGTGACGAGCAGTACTTC,CASSLTRGDEQYF
-,TRBJ1-3,TRBV9,-,TGTGCCAGCAGCGTTACTGACCAGGACACCATATATTTT,CASSVTDQDTIYF
-,TRBJ1-4,TRBV18,TRBD1,TGTGCCAGCTCGGCACTACAGGGGGAATCGGAAAAACTGTTTTTT,CASSALQGESEKLFF
-,TRBJ2-4,TRBV6-5,-,TGTGCCAGCAGTTACGGAGGGGCGGACATTCAGTACTTC,CASSYGGADIQYF
-,TRBJ2-7,TRBV21-1,-,TGTGCCAGCAGCAAAGCGCTTTGTGGGATCTCCTACGAGCAGTACTTC,CASSKALCGISYEQYF
once,TRBJ1-6,TRBV30,-,TGTGCCTGGACCCCCTTCGGTCAGGATAAGAATTCACCCCTCCACTTT,CAWTPFGQDKNSPLHF
-,TRBJ1-5,TRBV12-3/TRBV12-4,-,TGTGCCAGCAGTTTAGGAGGGAGAAAGCATTTT,CASSLGGRKHF
-,TRBJ2-7,TRBV18,TRBD2,TGTGCCAGCTCACCGGGACTATCGTACGAGCAGTACTTC,CASSPGLSYEQYF
few,TRBJ2-7,TRBV4-1,-,TGCGCCAGCAGCCAAGACAGCACCAACCAATTCTACGAGCAGTACTTC,CASSQDSTNQFYEQYF
-,TRBJ2-2,TRBV5-4,-,TGTGCCAGCAGCCCTCGCCCGAGGCTGACAACGAACACCGGGGAGCTGTTTTTT,CASSPRPRLTTNTGELFF
-,TRBJ2-7,TRBV7-3,-,TGTGCCAGCAGCCAGGGACCGACCGCTACTTACGAGCAGTACTTC,CASSQGPTATYEQYF
-,TRBJ2-3,TRBV2,TRBD1,TGTGCCAGCAGTGACCCGGACAGGGCTAGCACAGATACGCAGTATTTT,CASSDPDRASTDTQYF
-,TRBJ2-5,TRBV10-2,-,TGCGCCAGCAGTGAGTCGGCGACCCAGTACTTC,CASSESATQYF
-,TRBJ2-7,TRBV7-9,-,TGTGCCAGCAGCTTTGACTCCTACGAGCAGTACTTC,CASSFDSYEQYF
-,TRBJ2-7,TRBV9,-,TGTGCCAGCAGCGTAGGGGTTGGACTCACGTACGAGCAGTACTTC,CASSVGVGLTYEQYF